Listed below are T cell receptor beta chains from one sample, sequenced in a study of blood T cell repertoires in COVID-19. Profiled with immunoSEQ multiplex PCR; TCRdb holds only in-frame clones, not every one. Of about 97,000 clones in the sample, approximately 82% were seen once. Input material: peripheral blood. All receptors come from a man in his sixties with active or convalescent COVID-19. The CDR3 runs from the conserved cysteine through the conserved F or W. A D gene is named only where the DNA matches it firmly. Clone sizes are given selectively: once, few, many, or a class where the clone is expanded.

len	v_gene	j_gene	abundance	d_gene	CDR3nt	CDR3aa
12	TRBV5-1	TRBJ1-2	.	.	TGCGCCAGCAGACAAGACAGCTATGGCTACACCTTC	CASRQDSYGYTF
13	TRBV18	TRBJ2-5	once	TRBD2	TGTGCCAGCTCACTCAATAGCGGGGAGACCCAGTACTTC	CASSLNSGETQYF
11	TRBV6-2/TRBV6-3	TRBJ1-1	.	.	TGTGCCAGCAGTTACTCAGCTCGGGCTTTCTTT	CASSYSARAFF
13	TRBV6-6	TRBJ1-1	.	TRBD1	TGTGCCAGCAGTTACGCCGGACAGGCGGAAGCTTTCTTT	CASSYAGQAEAFF
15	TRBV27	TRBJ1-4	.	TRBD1	TGTGCCAGCAGTAGGACAGGGCGGGGTAATGAAAAACTGTTTTTT	CASSRTGRGNEKLFF
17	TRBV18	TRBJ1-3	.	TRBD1	TGTGCCAGCTCGGCCGGACAGGGAGTGGGCTCTGGAAACACCATATATTTT	CASSAGQGVGSGNTIYF
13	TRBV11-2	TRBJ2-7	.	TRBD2	TGTGCCAGCAGCTTTCAAGAGCGGGGAGAGCAGTACTTC	CASSFQERGEQYF
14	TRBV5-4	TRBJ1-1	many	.	TGTGCCAGCAGCCGCGTCCAAGCGGGAACTGAAGCTTTCTTT	CASSRVQAGTEAFF
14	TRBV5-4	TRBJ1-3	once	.	TGTGCCAGCAGCCTTCAGGGGTATGGAAACACCATATATTTT	CASSLQGYGNTIYF
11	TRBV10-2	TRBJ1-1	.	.	TGCGCCAGCAGAGGGGACACTGAAGCTTTCTTT	CASRGDTEAFF
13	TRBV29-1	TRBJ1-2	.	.	TGCAGCGTTGAAGAAAGCCCGAGATATGGCTACACCTTC	CSVEESPRYGYTF
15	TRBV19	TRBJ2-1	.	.	TGTGCCAGTAGCCTAAAGGGGGTTACCTACAATGAGCAGTTCTTC	CASSLKGVTYNEQFF
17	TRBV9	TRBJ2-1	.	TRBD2	TGTGCCAGCACCAGGACGGTGAGCGGGAGTAACTTTAATGAGCAGTTCTTC	CASTRTVSGSNFNEQFF
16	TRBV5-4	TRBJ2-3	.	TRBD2	TGTGCCAGCAGCCGTGGACTAGCGGGAGGGGTAGATACGCAGTATTTT	CASSRGLAGGVDTQYF
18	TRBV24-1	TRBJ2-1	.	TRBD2	TGTGCCACCGCTGGGACTAGCGGGAATTCAGCGACCTACAATGAGCAGTTCTTC	CATAGTSGNSATYNEQFF
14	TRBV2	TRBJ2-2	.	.	TGTGCCAGGGGGGAGGAGCCGAACACCGGGGAGCTGTTTTTT	CARGEEPNTGELFF
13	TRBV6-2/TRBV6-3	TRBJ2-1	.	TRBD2	TGTGCCAGCAGTCCCGGACTAGCGAATGAGCAGTTCTTC	CASSPGLANEQFF
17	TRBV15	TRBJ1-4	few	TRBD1	TGTGCCACCAGCAGAGATACCGGGACAGGGGCTAGTTCGAAACTGTTTTTT	CATSRDTGTGASSKLFF
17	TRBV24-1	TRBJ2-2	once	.	TGTGCCACCAGTGATTACCCAAGGGGCGCGAACACCGGGGAGCTGTTTTTT	CATSDYPRGANTGELFF
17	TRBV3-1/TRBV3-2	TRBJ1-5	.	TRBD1	TGTGCCAGCAGCCAAGATCAAGGACAGGGGCAGAATCAGCCCCAGCATTTT	CASSQDQGQGQNQPQHF
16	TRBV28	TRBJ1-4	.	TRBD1	TGTGCCAGCAGTTTTACAGGGGGCGGCACTAATGAAAAACTGTTTTTT	CASSFTGGGTNEKLFF
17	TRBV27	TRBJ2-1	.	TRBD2	TGTGCCAGCAGTCCTATTACGGGGGGAAGGTCCTACAATGAGCAGTTCTTC	CASSPITGGRSYNEQFF
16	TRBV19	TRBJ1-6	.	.	TGTGCCAGTAGTGGATACCGGACTGGGAGTAATTCACCCCTCCACTTT	CASSGYRTGSNSPLHF
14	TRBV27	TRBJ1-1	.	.	TGTGCCAGCAGTTTCGGCGGGGTGGAGACTGAAGCTTTCTTT	CASSFGGVETEAFF
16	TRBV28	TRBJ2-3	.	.	TGTGCCAGCAGTTCTGCGGACGGGGTAAGGGCAGATACGCAGTATTTT	CASSSADGVRADTQYF
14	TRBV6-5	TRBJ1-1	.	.	TGTGCCAGCACCTCCCCCGGGATCCTACGGTTGGCTTTCTTT	CASTSPGILRLAFF
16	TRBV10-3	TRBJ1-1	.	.	TGTGCCATCAGTGATAACAGCAAGATTATGAACACTGAAGCTTTCTTT	CAISDNSKIMNTEAFF
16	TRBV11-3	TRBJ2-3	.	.	TGTGCCAGCAGCTTAGATCACAGTTGGGGCACAGATACGCAGTATTTT	CASSLDHSWGTDTQYF
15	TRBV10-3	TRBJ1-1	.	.	TGTGCCATCAGTGCTACCCCGACAGTGAACGCTGAAGCTTTCTTT	CAISATPTVNAEAFF
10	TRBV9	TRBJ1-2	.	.	TGTGCCAGCAGCTCGCGTGGCTACACCTTC	CASSSRGYTF
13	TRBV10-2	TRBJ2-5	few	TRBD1	TGCGCCAGCAGCGGAGACAGGGAAGAGACCCAGTACTTC	CASSGDREETQYF
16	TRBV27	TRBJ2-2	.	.	TGTGCCAGCAGTCTAGACGGAGGTTGGAACACCGGGGAGCTGTTTTTT	CASSLDGGWNTGELFF
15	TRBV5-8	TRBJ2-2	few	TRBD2	TGTGCCAGCAGCTTACTAGCGGGAGCTGGCGGGGAGCTGTTTTTT	CASSLLAGAGGELFF
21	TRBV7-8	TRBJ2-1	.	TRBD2	TGTGCCAGCAGCTTAGCGTACGTGGGAAACTTGGCGGGAGGGAGTTACAATGAGCAGTTCTTC	CASSLAYVGNLAGGSYNEQFF
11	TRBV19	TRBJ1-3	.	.	TGTGCCTCAGACAGTGGAAACACCATATATTTT	CASDSGNTIYF
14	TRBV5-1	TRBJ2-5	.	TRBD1	TGCGCCAGCAGCTCGACAGGGGGGTTTTGGACCCAGTACTTC	CASSSTGGFWTQYF
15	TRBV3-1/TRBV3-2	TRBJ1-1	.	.	TGTGCCAGCAGGGCCGGACGGGAGGCGAACACTGAAGCTTTCTTT	CASRAGREANTEAFF
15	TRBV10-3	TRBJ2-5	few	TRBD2	TGTGCCATCAGTGATAGTCTAGCGGGAGTCGAGACCCAGTACTTC	CAISDSLAGVETQYF
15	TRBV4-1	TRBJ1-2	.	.	TGCGCCAGCAGCCCGGAGAAACTATTTAACTATGGCTACACCTTC	CASSPEKLFNYGYTF
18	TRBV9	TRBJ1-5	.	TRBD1	TGTGCCAGCAGCGCATCGGGACAGGACCCTTATAGCAATCAGCCCCAGCATTTT	CASSASGQDPYSNQPQHF
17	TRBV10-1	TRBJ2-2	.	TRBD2	TGCGCCAGCAGTGCCGGTAGCGGGAGGGATAACACCGGGGAGCTGTTTTTT	CASSAGSGRDNTGELFF
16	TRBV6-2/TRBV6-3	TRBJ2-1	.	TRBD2	TGTGCCAGCAGTGATCCAGGGACTAGCGGATACAATGAGCAGTTCTTC	CASSDPGTSGYNEQFF
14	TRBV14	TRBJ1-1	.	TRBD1	TGTGCCAGCAGCCAAGATCGGGGACAGCGAGGAGCTTTCTTT	CASSQDRGQRGAFF
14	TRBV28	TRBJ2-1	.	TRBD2	TGTGCCAGCAGTTTGACTAGCGGTTACAATGAGCAGTTCTTC	CASSLTSGYNEQFF
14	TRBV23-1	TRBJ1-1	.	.	TGCGCCAGCAGTCAAGATAAGGGGCTCACTGAAGCTTTCTTT	CASSQDKGLTEAFF